Listed below are T cell receptor beta chains from one sample, sequenced in a study of blood T cell repertoires in COVID-19. Profiled with immunoSEQ multiplex PCR; TCRdb holds only in-frame clones, not every one. The sample lists 240,000 or so clones, roughly 83% seen once, with 12% in the top ten. The sequenced material came from peripheral blood. The receptors derive from an elderly man with acute or convalescent COVID-19. CDR3s include the opening cysteine and the closing phenylalanine or tryptophan. Fields, in order: CDR3 protein, CDR3 DNA, J gene, V gene, clone size, D gene. The D gene is left open where the match is weak. Size tells how often a clone was seen (once, few, many) or the class of an expanded clone, and some rows leave it out.

CASSLTGTGDDGYTF | TGTGCCAGCAGCCTGACCGGGACAGGGGACGATGGCTACACCTTC | TRBJ1-2 | TRBV4-2 | few | TRBD1
CASTRDRGGNSPLHF | TGTGCCAGCACCCGGGACAGGGGAGGAAATTCACCCCTCCACTTT | TRBJ1-6 | TRBV2 | . | TRBD1
CASSKDSYNEQFF | TGTGCCAGCAGCAAAGACTCTTACAATGAGCAGTTCTTC | TRBJ2-1 | TRBV7-9 | . | .
CASQGQGAYNEQFF | TGTGCCAGCCAGGGACAGGGGGCCTACAATGAGCAGTTCTTC | TRBJ2-1 | TRBV27 | . | TRBD1
CAISLGAHALSSYNSPLHF | TGTGCCATCAGTCTGGGGGCTCATGCCCTGAGCTCCTATAATTCACCCCTCCACTTT | TRBJ1-6 | TRBV10-3 | few | .
CASSPRAGVNQPQHF | TGTGCCAGCTCACCACGGGCAGGGGTGAATCAGCCCCAGCATTTT | TRBJ1-5 | TRBV18 | . | .
CASSQSAGELFF | TGTGCCAGCAGCCAAAGCGCCGGGGAGCTGTTTTTT | TRBJ2-2 | TRBV3-1/TRBV3-2 | . | .
CSVGSGLASDTQYF | TGCAGCGTTGGCTCAGGACTAGCGTCCGATACGCAGTATTTT | TRBJ2-3 | TRBV29-1 | . | TRBD2
CASSNLGQGVYF | TGTGCCAGCAGCAATCTGGGACAGGGGGTATACTTC | TRBJ2-7 | TRBV28 | once | TRBD1
CASSVEKGVYEKLFF | TGTGCCAGCAGCGTAGAGAAGGGGGTTTATGAAAAACTGTTTTTT | TRBJ1-4 | TRBV9 | . | .
CASSQDGAMGPIYF | TGTGCCAGCAGCCAAGATGGGGCAATGGGCCCCATATATTTT | TRBJ1-3 | TRBV3-1/TRBV3-2 | . | .
CSVEGLAVAGQYF | TGCAGCGTTGAGGGACTAGCAGTTGCAGGGCAGTACTTC | TRBJ2-7 | TRBV29-1 | . | TRBD2
CASRWGKTSGYEQYF | TGTGCCAGCCGGTGGGGTAAGACTAGCGGCTACGAGCAGTACTTC | TRBJ2-7 | TRBV6-5 | . | TRBD2
CASSFLSRAPYEQYF | TGTGCCAGCAGTTTCTTAAGCAGGGCACCCTACGAGCAGTACTTC | TRBJ2-7 | TRBV28 | . | .
CASSHLQGIGEKLFF | TGTGCCAGTAGTCACTTACAGGGGATAGGAGAAAAACTGTTTTTT | TRBJ1-4 | TRBV19 | . | TRBD1
CASNVGGNQPQHF | TGTGCCAGCAATGTCGGTGGCAATCAGCCCCAGCATTTT | TRBJ1-5 | TRBV7-2 | . | .
CAIPGQGTDTQYF | TGTGCCATCCCCGGACAGGGCACAGATACGCAGTATTTT | TRBJ2-3 | TRBV10-3 | once | TRBD1
CASSYRDRGPEGYTF | TGTGCCAGCAGCTATCGAGACAGGGGGCCGGAAGGCTACACCTTC | TRBJ1-2 | TRBV16 | few | TRBD1
CASTEGVGRTEAFF | TGTGCCAGCACCGAAGGGGTAGGCCGCACTGAAGCTTTCTTT | TRBJ1-1 | TRBV2 | . | .
CASSLVGGGETQYF | TGCGCCAGCAGCCTGGTAGGGGGGGGAGAGACCCAGTACTTC | TRBJ2-5 | TRBV5-1 | . | .
CASSPQLGGAGTQYF | TGCGCCAGCAGCCCCCAACTGGGGGGGGCAGGAACCCAGTACTTC | TRBJ2-5 | TRBV5-1 | . | .
CASSKLTGGAGELFF | TGTGCCAGCAGCAAATTAACAGGGGGGGCCGGGGAGCTGTTTTTT | TRBJ2-2 | TRBV21-1 | . | .
CASSQFIVQRTGELFF | TGTGCCAGCAGCCAATTCATCGTACAGAGAACCGGGGAGCTGTTTTTT | TRBJ2-2 | TRBV14 | . | .